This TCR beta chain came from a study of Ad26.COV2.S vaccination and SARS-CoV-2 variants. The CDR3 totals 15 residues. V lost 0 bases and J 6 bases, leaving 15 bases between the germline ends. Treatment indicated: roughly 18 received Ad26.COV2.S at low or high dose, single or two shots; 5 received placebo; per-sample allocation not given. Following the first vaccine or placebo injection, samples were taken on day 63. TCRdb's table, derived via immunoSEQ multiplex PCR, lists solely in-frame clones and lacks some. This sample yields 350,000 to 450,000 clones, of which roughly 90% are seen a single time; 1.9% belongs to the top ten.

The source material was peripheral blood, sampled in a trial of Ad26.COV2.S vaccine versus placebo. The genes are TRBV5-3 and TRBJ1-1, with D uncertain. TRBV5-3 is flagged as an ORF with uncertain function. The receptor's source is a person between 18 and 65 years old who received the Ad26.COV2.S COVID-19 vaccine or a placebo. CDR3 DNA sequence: TGTGCCAGAAGCTTGGCCGGAGCGAGGTGCGCTGAAGCTTTCTTT. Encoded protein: CARSLAGARCAEAFF.